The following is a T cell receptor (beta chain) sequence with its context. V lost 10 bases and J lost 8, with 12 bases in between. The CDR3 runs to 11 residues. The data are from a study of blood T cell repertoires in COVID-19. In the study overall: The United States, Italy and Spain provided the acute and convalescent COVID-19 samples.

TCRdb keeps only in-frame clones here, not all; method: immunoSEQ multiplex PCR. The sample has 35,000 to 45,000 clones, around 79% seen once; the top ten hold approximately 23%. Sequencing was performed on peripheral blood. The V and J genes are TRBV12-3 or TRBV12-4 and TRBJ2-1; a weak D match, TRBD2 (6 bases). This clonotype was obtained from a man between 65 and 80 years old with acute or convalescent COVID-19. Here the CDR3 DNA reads TGTGCCACCTCTTGGGGGGATGAGCAGTTCTTC. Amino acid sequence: CATSWGDEQFF.